This is a list of T cell receptor beta chains from one sample in a study of cytomegalovirus exposure and HLA in healthy donors. Sequenced by immunoSEQ multiplex PCR; TCRdb stores in-frame clones only, minus some. Counted here are roughly 180,000 clones, roughly 75% occurring once; the ten biggest clones make up 1.5% to 2%. Sequencing used PBMCs. The receptors were gathered from a woman aged 25 to 39 in good health and CMV-seronegative. The CDR3 runs from the conserved cysteine through the conserved F or W. The D gene is left open where the match is weak. Some rows have no size entry. The others give once, few or many, or a class for an expanded clone.

D: NA; J: TRBJ2-5; V: TRBV4-3; size: NA; DNA: TGCGCCAGCAGCCAAGAAAGCGGCCGCTCAGGAGAGACCCAGTACTTC; CDR3: CASSQESGRSGETQYF
D: NA; J: TRBJ1-6; V: TRBV5-5; size: NA; DNA: TGTGCCAGCAGCCGGGACACCTATAATTCACCCCTCCACTTT; CDR3: CASSRDTYNSPLHF
D: TRBD1; J: TRBJ1-1; V: TRBV5-4; size: NA; DNA: TGTGCCAGCAGCTTGCAGGGGGCTTTGAACACTGAAGCTTTCTTT; CDR3: CASSLQGALNTEAFF
D: TRBD2; J: TRBJ2-3; V: TRBV27; size: NA; DNA: TGTGCCAGCAGTTTAATCGTAGCGGGGGGGCCTGGCACAGATACGCAGTATTTT; CDR3: CASSLIVAGGPGTDTQYF
D: NA; J: TRBJ1-3; V: TRBV4-3; size: NA; DNA: TGCGCCAGCAGCCAAGCCCTTCTCCGCTCTGGAAACACCATATATTTT; CDR3: CASSQALLRSGNTIYF
D: NA; J: TRBJ2-7; V: TRBV5-1; size: NA; DNA: TGCGCCAGCACCCCGGACGGGCAGGGGCTCCACGAGCAGTACTTC; CDR3: CASTPDGQGLHEQYF
D: NA; J: TRBJ1-2; V: TRBV19; size: NA; DNA: TGTGCCAGTAGTATCGACAGTTCTAACTATGGCTACACCTTC; CDR3: CASSIDSSNYGYTF
D: TRBD2; J: TRBJ2-1; V: TRBV4-3; size: NA; DNA: TGCGCCAGCAGCCGAACGGGGGGTGAGCAGTTCTTC; CDR3: CASSRTGGEQFF
D: TRBD2; J: TRBJ2-1; V: TRBV27; size: once; DNA: TGTGCCAGCAGTCCACGACTAGCGGGGGGTTCCCCAATTCGTTCCGGTGAGCAGTTCTTC; CDR3: CASSPRLAGGSPIRSGEQFF
D: TRBD1; J: TRBJ2-7; V: TRBV29-1; size: NA; DNA: TGCAGCGTTGAAGTGGACAGGGGGCACTCCTACGAGCAGTACTTC; CDR3: CSVEVDRGHSYEQYF
D: NA; J: TRBJ1-2; V: TRBV6-1; size: NA; DNA: TGTGCCAGCAGTGAATACTCCGTTGGGGGCCCCCTTAACTATGGCTACACCTTC; CDR3: CASSEYSVGGPLNYGYTF
D: TRBD1; J: TRBJ2-6; V: TRBV19; size: few; DNA: TGTGCCAGTAGCTTTGCGGGGACAGGGTGGGTGAGGACCCCTGGGGCCAACGTCCTGACTTTC; CDR3: CASSFAGTGWVRTPGANVLTF
D: TRBD1; J: TRBJ1-1; V: TRBV7-8; size: once; DNA: TGTGCCAGCAGCAGCTCAGGACAGGGTTTGGCGGCTTTCTTT; CDR3: CASSSSGQGLAAFF
D: TRBD1; J: TRBJ1-2; V: TRBV5-1; size: NA; DNA: TGCGCCAGCAGCTTAGGACAGGGAGACCATGGCTACACCTTC; CDR3: CASSLGQGDHGYTF
D: TRBD2; J: TRBJ2-1; V: TRBV19; size: NA; DNA: TGTGCCACAGGTCGGGCAGGGACTAGTAACGGCAATGAGCAGTTCTTC; CDR3: CATGRAGTSNGNEQFF
D: TRBD2; J: TRBJ2-3; V: TRBV5-8; size: NA; DNA: TGTGCCAGCAGCGGGGGACTAGCGGGGCCTACAGATACGCAGTATTTT; CDR3: CASSGGLAGPTDTQYF
D: NA; J: TRBJ1-4; V: TRBV1; size: NA; DNA: TGCACCAGGGTTTGGAGGACGACTAATGAAAAACTGTTTTTT; CDR3: CTRVWRTTNEKLFF
D: NA; J: TRBJ2-2; V: TRBV7-3; size: NA; DNA: TGTGCCAGCAGCAAACACAACTCAGGGTACGGGGAGCTGTTTTTT; CDR3: CASSKHNSGYGELFF
D: NA; J: TRBJ2-3; V: TRBV6-4; size: once; DNA: TGTGCCAGATCCCAGGGGTACACAGATACGCAGTATTTT; CDR3: CARSQGYTDTQYF
D: TRBD1; J: TRBJ1-5; V: TRBV5-6; size: NA; DNA: TGTGCCAGCAGCATGGGACAGTACAATCAGCCCCAGCATTTT; CDR3: CASSMGQYNQPQHF
D: NA; J: TRBJ2-1; V: TRBV4-2; size: NA; DNA: TGTGCCAGCAGCCCCCGAGCTGGGGGCTACTACAATGAGCAGTTCTTC; CDR3: CASSPRAGGYYNEQFF
D: TRBD1; J: TRBJ1-1; V: TRBV27; size: once; DNA: TGTGCCAGCAGTTTGATCACCGGGACAGGGTTATCCGCTTCTGAAGCTTTCTTT; CDR3: CASSLITGTGLSASEAFF
D: NA; J: TRBJ1-1; V: TRBV10-3; size: NA; DNA: TGTGCCATCAGTGAGTCGACTCAGGGAACTGAAGCTTTCTTT; CDR3: CAISESTQGTEAFF
D: NA; J: TRBJ1-6; V: TRBV15; size: NA; DNA: TGTGCCACCAGCGGACAATCGGGGGTATCTTCACCCCTCCACTTT; CDR3: CATSGQSGVSSPLHF
D: NA; J: TRBJ2-7; V: TRBV2; size: NA; DNA: TGTGCCAGCACTAAATCCGTCGGGGTGTCAAGCTCCTACGAGCAGTACTTC; CDR3: CASTKSVGVSSSYEQYF
D: TRBD1; J: TRBJ1-2; V: TRBV19; size: NA; DNA: TGTGCCACCTCGGACAGGGCTTATGGCTACACCTTC; CDR3: CATSDRAYGYTF
D: TRBD1; J: TRBJ1-6; V: TRBV6-1; size: NA; DNA: TGTGCCAGCAGTGAATGGACAGGGGGCGCATCACCCCTCCACTTT; CDR3: CASSEWTGGASPLHF
D: TRBD1; J: TRBJ1-2; V: TRBV2; size: once; DNA: TGTGCCAGCAGTACTAGACAGGGGGGAGGCTACACCTTC; CDR3: CASSTRQGGGYTF